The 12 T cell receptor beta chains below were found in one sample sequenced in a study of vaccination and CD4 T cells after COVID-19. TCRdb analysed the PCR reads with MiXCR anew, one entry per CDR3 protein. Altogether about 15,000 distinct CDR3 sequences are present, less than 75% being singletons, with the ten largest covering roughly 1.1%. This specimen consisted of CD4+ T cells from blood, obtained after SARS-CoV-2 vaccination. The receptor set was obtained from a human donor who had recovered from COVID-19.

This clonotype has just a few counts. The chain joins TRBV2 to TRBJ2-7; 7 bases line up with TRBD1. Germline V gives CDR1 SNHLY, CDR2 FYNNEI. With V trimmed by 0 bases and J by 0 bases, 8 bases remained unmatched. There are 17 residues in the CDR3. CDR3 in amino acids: CASSEAPRQGSSYEQYF. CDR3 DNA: TGTGCCAGCAGTGAAGCGCCCAGACAGGGAAGCTCCTACGAGCAGTACTTC.

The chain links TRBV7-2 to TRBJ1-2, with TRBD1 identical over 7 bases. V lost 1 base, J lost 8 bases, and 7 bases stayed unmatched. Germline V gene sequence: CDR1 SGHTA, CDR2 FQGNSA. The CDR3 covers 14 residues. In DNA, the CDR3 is TGTGCCAGCAGCTTAGAGCGACAGGGCTACGGCTACACCTTC. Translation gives CASSLERQGYGYTF.

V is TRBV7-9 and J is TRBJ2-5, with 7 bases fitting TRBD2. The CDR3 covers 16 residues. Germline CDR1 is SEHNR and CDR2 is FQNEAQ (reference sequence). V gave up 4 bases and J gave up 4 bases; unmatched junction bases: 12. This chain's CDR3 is CASSSWRPTSRETQYF. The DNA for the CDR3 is TGTGCCAGCAGCTCGTGGAGGCCGACTAGCAGAGAGACCCAGTACTTC.

The CDR3 is CASSQGRDRGRKNTEAFF. CDR3 DNA: TGCGCCAGCAGCCAGGGTCGGGACAGGGGGCGAAAGAACACTGAAGCTTTCTTT. This chain joins TRBV4-1 and TRBJ1-1; 12 nucleotides line up with TRBD1. The germline V gene encodes CDR1 MGHRA and CDR2 YSYEKL. The CDR3 totals 18 residues. V trimming: 3 bases; J trimming: 1 base; junction bases outside the gene matches: 9.

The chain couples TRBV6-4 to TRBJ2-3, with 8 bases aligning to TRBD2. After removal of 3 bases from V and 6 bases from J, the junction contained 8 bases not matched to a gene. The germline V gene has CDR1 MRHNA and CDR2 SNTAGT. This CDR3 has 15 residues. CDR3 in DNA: TGTGCCAGCAGTGAGGGGCGGGAGGTGACGGATACGCAGTATTTT. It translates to CASSEGREVTDTQYF.

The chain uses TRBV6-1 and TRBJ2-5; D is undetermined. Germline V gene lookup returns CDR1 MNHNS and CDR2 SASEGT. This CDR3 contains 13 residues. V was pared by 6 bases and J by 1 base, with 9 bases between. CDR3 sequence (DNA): TGTGCCAGCAGCCAACCACTCCAAGAGACCCAGTACTTC. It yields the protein CASSQPLQETQYF.

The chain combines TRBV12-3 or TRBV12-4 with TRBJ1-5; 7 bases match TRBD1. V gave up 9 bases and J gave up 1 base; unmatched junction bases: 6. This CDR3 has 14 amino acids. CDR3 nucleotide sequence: TGTGCCAGTAACAGGGGCCCGAGCAATCAGCCCCAGCATTTT. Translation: CASNRGPSNQPQHF.

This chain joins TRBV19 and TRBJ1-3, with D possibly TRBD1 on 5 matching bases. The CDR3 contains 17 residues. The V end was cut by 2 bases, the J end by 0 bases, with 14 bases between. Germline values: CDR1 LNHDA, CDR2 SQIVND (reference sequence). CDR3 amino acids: CASSIKAGRISGNTIYF. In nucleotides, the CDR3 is TGTGCCAGTAGTATAAAGGCGGGACGGATCTCTGGAAACACCATATATTTT.

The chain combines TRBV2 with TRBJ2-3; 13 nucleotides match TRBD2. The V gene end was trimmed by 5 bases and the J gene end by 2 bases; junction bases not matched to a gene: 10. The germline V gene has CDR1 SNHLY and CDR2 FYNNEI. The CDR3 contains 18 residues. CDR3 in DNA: TGTGCCAGCAGTAGGACCCCCGGACTAGCGGGAGACACAGATACGCAGTATTTT. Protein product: CASSRTPGLAGDTDTQYF.

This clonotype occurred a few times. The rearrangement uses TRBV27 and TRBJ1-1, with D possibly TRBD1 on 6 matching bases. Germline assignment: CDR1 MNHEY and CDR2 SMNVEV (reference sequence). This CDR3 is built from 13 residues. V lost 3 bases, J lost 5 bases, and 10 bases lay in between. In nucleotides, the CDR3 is TGTGCCAGCAGTTTTTCTAGGGGGACTGAAGCTTTCTTT. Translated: CASSFSRGTEAFF.

DNA for the CDR3: TGTGCCAGCAGGAAAACGGGGAACGGAGAAAAACTGTTTTTT. Translating gives CASRKTGNGEKLFF. The V call is TRBV6-2 or TRBV6-3, the J call TRBJ1-4; D unclear. This CDR3 has 14 amino acids. Trimming cost V 6 bases and J 8 bases, with 16 bases left between them. Germline V gives CDR1 MNHEY, CDR2 SVGEGT.

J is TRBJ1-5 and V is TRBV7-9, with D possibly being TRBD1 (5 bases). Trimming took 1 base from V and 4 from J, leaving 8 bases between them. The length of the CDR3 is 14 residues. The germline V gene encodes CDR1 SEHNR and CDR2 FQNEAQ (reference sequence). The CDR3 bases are TGTGCCAGCAGCTTAGGCGGGGGTAATCAGCCCCAGCATTTT. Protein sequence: CASSLGGGNQPQHF.